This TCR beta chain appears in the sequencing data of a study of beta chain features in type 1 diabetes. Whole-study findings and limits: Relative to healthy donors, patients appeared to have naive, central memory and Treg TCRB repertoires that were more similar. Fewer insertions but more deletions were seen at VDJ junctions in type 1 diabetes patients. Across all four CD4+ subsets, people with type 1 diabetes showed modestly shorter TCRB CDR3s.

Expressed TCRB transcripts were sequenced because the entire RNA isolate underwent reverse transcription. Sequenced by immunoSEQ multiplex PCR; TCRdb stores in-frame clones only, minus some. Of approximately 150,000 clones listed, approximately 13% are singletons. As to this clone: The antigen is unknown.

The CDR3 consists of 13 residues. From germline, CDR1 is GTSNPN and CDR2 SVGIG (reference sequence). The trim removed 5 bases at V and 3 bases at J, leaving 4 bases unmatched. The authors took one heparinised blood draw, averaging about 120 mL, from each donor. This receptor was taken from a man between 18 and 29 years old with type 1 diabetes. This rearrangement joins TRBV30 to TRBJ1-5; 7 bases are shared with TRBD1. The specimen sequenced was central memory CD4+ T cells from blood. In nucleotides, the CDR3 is TGTGCCTGGGGGGACAGTCCCAATCAGCCCCAGCATTTT. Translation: CAWGDSPNQPQHF.